This T cell receptor (beta chain) was identified during a study of shared clonotypes between healthy human individuals. Overall study context: Three plates were used per donor for CD4 naive, three for CD4 memory, two for CD8 naive and one for CD8 memory. Study findings and constraints: Lower generation probabilities were found for non-shared clonotypes than for those shared by all four donors. Approximately 5% was the fraction of naive CD4 clonotypes found shared across four donors.

V gave up 0 bases and J gave up 9 bases; unmatched junction bases: 2. The CDR3 consists of 13 residues. Germline CDR1 MRHNA, CDR2 SNTAGT. Using immunoSEQ multiplex PCR, the repertoire was profiled, and TCRdb retains in-frame clones only, with some absent. The profile shows more than 2,000,000 clones, around nine tenths of them singletons. As regards this clone: What it recognizes is unknown.

The sequence came from a man younger than 30 in good health. Sample: naive CD4+ T cells sorted from blood. Noted subset: CD45RA+ positively selected. The chain carries TRBV6-4 and TRBJ1-1; TRBD1 aligns across 9 bases. CDR3 in DNA: TGTGCCAGCAGTGACTCTGGGACAGGGAAAGCTTTCTTT. This sequence encodes CASSDSGTGKAFF.